Described below is a single TCR beta chain sequence and its context. Antigen: not known. The library targeted TCRbeta and was prepared with unique molecular identifiers. MiXCR, run by TCRdb on the PCR reads, gives a single entry per CDR3 protein. The data hold tens of thousands of distinct CDR3 sequences, with 15% to 20% observed a single time. This sample is part of a study of T-cell reconstitution after alpha-beta-depleted transplantation in children. Notes on the study in general: From newly produced T cells came most of the T-cell counts and diversity one year after transplant. Two months or so post-transplant, alpha-beta T cells reportedly derived from several hundred expanded graft clones.

The CDR3 loop spans 15 amino acids. Germline trimming cut 6 bases from V and 2 bases from J; bases unmatched to any gene: 6. The receptor was isolated from a male patient aged 2-9 years who had a stem cell transplant for acute lymphoblastic leukemia, so the T cells may come from the graft donor. The specimen comprised PBMCs, mostly from graft donor cells, sampled 360 days after TCRalphabeta/CD19-depleted stem cell transplant. The V call is TRBV12-3 or TRBV12-4, the J call TRBJ1-3, with TRBD1 matching 8 bases. The DNA of the CDR3 is TGTGCCAGCAGATCGACAGGGGAAACTGGAAACACCATATATTTT. This sequence encodes CASRSTGETGNTIYF.